The 32 T cell receptor beta chains reported below all come from one sample, sequenced in a study of CD8 T cells in ankylosing spondylitis. TCRdb re-called the 5' RACE reads with MiXCR, one entry per CDR3 protein. The sample gives some 71,000 distinct CDR3 sequences, about 5.4% of which show up once; about 2% is in the top ten. Sequenced input: blood, either unsorted or a sorted T cell fraction (not recorded which). These receptors all come from a male donor with ankylosing spondylitis or in good health (not recorded which).

This clonotype was counted many times. The chain links TRBV29-1 to TRBJ2-1; the match to TRBD1 covers 9 bases. CDR3 size: 13 residues. Unmatched junction bases numbered 5, after V lost 4 bases and J lost 7 bases. The V gene's germline CDR1 is SQVTM and CDR2 ANQGSEA. CDR3 nucleotides: TGCAGCGTTGTAACAGGGGGCCGGAATGAGCAGTTCTTC. Protein product: CSVVTGGRNEQFF.

The sample holds many counts of this clonotype. This chain connects TRBV3-1 to TRBJ1-5; tentative D call: TRBD1 (6 bases). Looked up from germline, CDR1 is LGHDT and CDR2 is YNNKEL (reference sequence). The CDR3 runs 13 residues. V was clipped by 4 bases and J by 6 bases, with 10 bases between them. CDR3 loop: CASSRGGGQPQHF. The CDR3 region has the DNA TGTGCCAGCAGCCGAGGGGGGGGTCAGCCCCAGCATTTT.

The chain combines TRBV5-6 with TRBJ2-7; D unclear. Trimming pared 4 bases from V and 3 bases from J, leaving 11 bases between. This CDR3 spans 13 amino acids. Germline V gene lookup returns CDR1 SGHDT and CDR2 YYEEEE. This CDR3 is CASSPGPVYEQYF. The CDR3 bases are TGTGCCAGCAGCCCCGGGCCGGTCTACGAGCAGTACTTC.

The table lists this clonotype with many counts. This chain joins TRBV5-6 and TRBJ1-2; no definite D call. The CDR3 contains 17 residues. Trimming stripped 0 bases from V and 0 bases from J, with 15 bases between. The germline V gene has CDR1 SGHDT and CDR2 YYEEEE. This CDR3 reads CASSLETEAKANYGYTF. In nucleotides, the CDR3 is TGTGCCAGCAGCTTGGAGACCGAAGCTAAGGCTAACTATGGCTACACCTTC.

The sample holds many counts of this clonotype. This chain uses TRBV12-3 or TRBV12-4 with TRBJ2-5; D gene unclear. CDR3 length equals 15 residues. V was trimmed by 3 bases and J by 0 bases, leaving 11 bases between them. DNA of the CDR3: TGTGCCAGCAGTTTGGGAAGCCAGTACCAAGAGACCCAGTACTTC. Protein: CASSLGSQYQETQYF.

This clonotype was observed many times. CDR3 residues: CASAGPGASSYNEQFF. CDR3 sequence (DNA): TGTGCCAGTGCGGGCCCCGGGGCTTCCTCCTACAATGAGCAGTTCTTC. The chain combines TRBV13 with TRBJ2-1; D is tentatively TRBD1 or TRBD2 (5 bases each). The V gene lost 9 bases and the J gene lost 0 bases, with 18 bases spanning the gap. Germline CDR1 and CDR2: PRHDT and FYEKMQ (reference sequence). There are 16 residues in the CDR3.

This chain uses TRBV12-3 or TRBV12-4 with TRBJ2-3; tentatively, D is TRBD2 (6 bases). V was pared by 2 bases and J by 0 bases, with 12 bases between. CDR3 length: 16 residues. CDR3 sequence: CASSLQSGESTDTQYF. CDR3 bases: TGTGCCAGCAGTTTACAGTCGGGGGAGAGCACAGATACGCAGTATTTT.

Many counts were recorded for this clonotype. This sequence joins TRBV10-3 and TRBJ2-2; D is ambiguous. This CDR3 has 14 residues. The V end lost 1 base, the J end lost 4 bases, and 7 bases lay between the germline ends. Germline-derived CDR1 and CDR2 are ENHRY and SYGVKD. The CDR3 nucleotides read TGTGCCATCAGTGAGTTATCAGCCACCGGGGAGCTGTTTTTT. Its translation is CAISELSATGELFF.

This clonotype was picked up many times. The V gene is TRBV5-1, the J gene TRBJ2-7; 7 nucleotides line up with TRBD2. The CDR3 consists of 13 residues. The V gene end was trimmed by 4 bases and the J gene end by 3 bases; junction bases not matched to a gene: 4. CDR1 and CDR2 (germline): SGHRS, YFSETQ. DNA of the CDR3: TGCGCCAGCAGCCGGGAGGACGGCTACGAGCAGTACTTC. Its protein is CASSREDGYEQYF.

This clonotype was counted at least ten times. J is TRBJ1-6 and V is TRBV9; 10 bases are shared with TRBD1. V shed 4 bases and J 7 bases; nucleotides not matched to a gene: 5. This CDR3 is 15 amino acids long. The germline V gene encodes CDR1 SGDLS and CDR2 YYNGEE. The CDR3 sequence: CASSSGQGGNSPLHF. CDR3 bases: TGTGCCAGCAGCAGCGGACAGGGGGGGAATTCACCCCTCCACTTT.

This clonotype was counted ten times or more. The chain has TRBV12-3 or TRBV12-4 and TRBJ2-2; 7 bases are shared with TRBD2. V lost 6 bases to trimming and J lost 5 bases; unmatched junction nucleotides: 9. The CDR3 consists of 15 residues. The CDR3 DNA is TGTGCCAGCAGGGCAAACGGGGGGAGGACCGGGGAGCTGTTTTTT. It yields the protein CASRANGGRTGELFF.

Ten or more counts support this clonotype. The chain combines TRBV5-4 with TRBJ2-7; possibly TRBD1 for D (6 bases). The CDR3 runs to 13 residues. Germline CDR1 is SGHNT and CDR2 is YYREEE (reference sequence). Trimming removed 3 bases from V and 3 bases from J, with 10 bases in between. The CDR3 reads CASSYTGNYEQYF. The CDR3 nucleotides are TGTGCCAGCAGCTATACAGGGAACTACGAGCAGTACTTC.

Concerning this clonotype: At one end the junction does not follow the germline gene, possibly because of a read error. The chain recombines TRBV4-2 with TRBJ1-1; D remains ambiguous. Per the germline V gene, CDR1 is LGHNA and CDR2 is YNFKEQ. This CDR3 region has 12 residues. CDR3 nucleotide sequence: TGTGCCAGGAGCCCCGGGCCGCTCTCCTGGCACTTT. Translation: CARSPGPLSWHF.

Ten or more counts support this clonotype. The chain combines TRBV20-1 with TRBJ2-3; TRBD2 aligns across 12 bases. V lost 3 bases to trimming and J lost 0 bases; unmatched junction nucleotides: 4. The V gene's germline CDR1 is DFQATT and CDR2 SNEGSKA (reference sequence). CDR3 length: 16 residues. The CDR3 bases are TGCAGTGCTAGGAAGACTAGCGGGGGTAGCACAGATACGCAGTATTTT. It translates to CSARKTSGGSTDTQYF.

This clonotype was seen many times. The chain employs TRBV11-2 and TRBJ2-2; D call uncertain. The length of the CDR3 is 14 residues. V lost 0 bases, J lost 2 bases, and 4 bases lay in between. The V gene's germline CDR1 is SGHAT and CDR2 FQNNGV. CDR3: CASSLELNTGELFF. The CDR3, as DNA: TGTGCCAGCAGCTTAGAACTCAACACCGGGGAGCTGTTTTTT.

The sample holds many counts of this clonotype. In DNA, the CDR3 is TGTGCCAGCACCCCGACTAGCCCGGGTGGTGCCAAAAACATTCAGTACTTC. Its translation is CASTPTSPGGAKNIQYF. The J gene is TRBJ2-4, the V gene TRBV28; 7 nucleotides match TRBD2. Trimming at V came to 7 bases and at J to 1 base, leaving 13 bases not matched to a gene. The CDR3 spans 17 residues. The V gene's germline CDR1 is MDHEN and CDR2 SYDVKM. The entire variable domain, with the rest obtained from reference TRBV28 and TRBJ2-4, is as follows: DVKVTQSSRYLVKRTGEKVFLECVQDMDHENMFWYRQDPGLGLRLIYFSYDVKMKEKGDIPEGYSVSREKKERFSLILESASTNQTSMYLCASTPTSPGGAKNIQYFGAGTRLSVL.

In its sample, this clonotype was seen many times. This chain joins TRBV14 and TRBJ2-7, with a possible D match to TRBD1 (5 bases). CDR1 and CDR2 (germline): SGHDN, FVKESK. Trimming removed 1 base from V and 8 bases from J, with 9 bases in between. This CDR3 comprises 12 residues. This chain's CDR3 is CASSQGKGKQYF. The CDR3 nucleotides are TGTGCCAGCAGCCAAGGAAAGGGGAAGCAGTACTTC.

On this clonotype: A much larger clone lies a single base off, so this may be a read error. The V call is TRBV11-2, the J call TRBJ2-3, with D uncertain. The V end was cut by 7 bases, the J end by 0 bases, with 17 bases between. Germline-derived CDR1 and CDR2 are SGHAT and FQNNGV. The CDR3 runs 16 residues. CDR3 loop: CASNFRGATSTDTQYF. In nucleotides, the CDR3 is TGTGCCAGCAACTTTCGTGGAGCGACTAGCACAGATACGCAGTATTTT.

This clonotype was recorded many times. The rearrangement joins TRBV12-3 or TRBV12-4 to TRBJ2-7; TRBD1 aligns across 8 bases. The ends lost 5 bases at V and 2 bases at J; junction bases unmatched: 8. The CDR3 contains 15 residues. CDR3 nucleotides: TGTGCCAGCAGTCCAACGGACAGGGCAACCTACGAGCAGTACTTC. Residues: CASSPTDRATYEQYF.

Many counts were recorded for this clonotype. The CDR3 is CASSSVALNQPQHF. The CDR3 bases are TGTGCCAGCAGCTCCGTAGCCTTAAATCAGCCCCAGCATTTT. This chain connects TRBV7-8 to TRBJ1-5; D call uncertain. CDR1 SGHVS and CDR2 FQNEAQ come from the germline V gene. With 4 bases removed from V and 4 bases from J, the gap between germline ends came to 11 bases. The CDR3 contains 14 residues. Together with reference TRBV7-8 and TRBJ1-5, the CDR3 gives the full variable domain: GAGVSQSPRYKVAKRGQDVALRCDPISGHVSLFWYQQALGQGPEFLTYFQNEAQLDKSGLPSDRFFAERPEGSVSTLKIQRTQQEDSAVYLCASSSVALNQPQHFGDGTRLSIL.

This clonotype was seen repeatedly, ten times or more. The CDR3 bases are TGCAGTGCTAGAGATCCTAAAACAGGGGTGGCCGGCACCGGGGAGCTGTTTTTT. It encodes CSARDPKTGVAGTGELFF. This chain uses TRBV20-1 with TRBJ2-2; TRBD1 agrees at 7 bases. With 0 bases clipped from V and 4 bases from J, the junction kept 14 bases outside the gene matches. CDR1 is DFQATT and CDR2 is SNEGSKA in the germline V gene (reference sequence). This CDR3 is built from 18 residues.

This clonotype was counted ten times or more. The CDR3 loop reads CASSTAAGWTGGNQPQHF. Written as DNA, the CDR3 is TGTGCCTCGTCAACGGCTGCGGGCTGGACAGGGGGCAATCAGCCCCAGCATTTT. The chain recombines TRBV10-3 with TRBJ1-5; 9 bases are a match to TRBD1. The CDR3 spans 18 residues. CDR1 ENHRY and CDR2 SYGVKD come from the germline V gene. Germline trimming cut 11 bases from V and 2 bases from J; bases unmatched to any gene: 19.

This clonotype occurred many times. The chain joins TRBV7-9 to TRBJ2-2; D is undetermined. The CDR3 is made up of 12 amino acids. Deletions cut 2 bases from V and 2 bases from J, with 0 bases between. Germline lookup yields CDR1 SEHNR and CDR2 FQNEAQ (reference sequence). CDR3 loop: CASSLNTGELFF. The CDR3 region has the DNA TGTGCCAGCAGCTTAAACACCGGGGAGCTGTTTTTT.

This clonotype was picked up many times. The chain carries TRBV12-3 or TRBV12-4 and TRBJ2-1; 8 positions agree with TRBD1. There are 14 residues in the CDR3. Trimming cost V 1 base and J 8 bases; bases outside gene matches: 4. CDR3 sequence reads: CASSLGGQGDEQFF. The CDR3 nucleotides are TGTGCCAGCAGTTTAGGTGGACAGGGCGATGAGCAGTTCTTC.

This clonotype was observed many times. For the CDR3, the DNA is TGCGCCAGCAGCCCTAGGCACGGCAATGAGCAGTTCTTC. Protein sequence: CASSPRHGNEQFF. V and J are TRBV4-3 and TRBJ2-1; the D is unclear. V shed 4 bases and J shed 6 bases, with 10 bases lying between them. The CDR3 runs 13 residues. The germline V gene has CDR1 LGHNA and CDR2 YSLEER.

This clonotype occurred many times. The genes are TRBV12-3 or TRBV12-4 and TRBJ1-2, with no clear D. The CDR3 sequence is 14 residues long. V was pared by 5 bases and J by 2 bases, with 12 bases between. The CDR3 DNA reads as TGTGCCAGCAGTCCCTTAATTGGGAACTATGGCTACACCTTC. It yields the protein CASSPLIGNYGYTF.

This clonotype was picked up many times. This chain connects TRBV7-8 to TRBJ2-3; D not certain. The V gene lost 5 bases and the J gene lost 6 bases, with 9 bases spanning the gap. The CDR3 covers 12 residues. Germline V gives CDR1 SGHVS, CDR2 FQNEAQ. The CDR3: CASSPAVDTQYF. The DNA of the CDR3 is TGTGCCAGCAGCCCTGCGGTGGATACGCAGTATTTT.

There are many counts of this clonotype. The chain carries TRBV9 and TRBJ2-3, with TRBD1 as a possible D gene (6 bases). V was clipped by 3 bases and J by 5 bases, with 16 bases between them. CDR3 size: 15 residues. Germline V CDR1 and CDR2: SGDLS, YYNGEE. CDR3 loop: CASSGENRVGDTQYF. CDR3 DNA: TGTGCCAGCAGCGGAGAAAACAGGGTTGGAGATACGCAGTATTTT.

This clonotype was seen more than once but under ten times. An end of the junction differs from the germline gene, which may be a read error. The chain combines TRBV20-1 with TRBJ2-1; 12 nucleotides agree with TRBD1. The CDR3 runs 17 residues. Germline loops: CDR1 DFQATT, CDR2 SNEGSKA (reference sequence). The DNA of the CDR3 is TGCTGTGCTAGACACCTGGGGGGACAGGGGGCTTACAATGAGCAGTTCTTC. As protein: CCARHLGGQGAYNEQFF.

This clonotype was seen many times. The V gene is TRBV20-1, the J gene TRBJ2-5; D could derive from TRBD1 or TRBD2 (6 bases each). Germline CDR1 and CDR2: DFQATT and SNEGSKA (reference sequence). CDR3 length: 15 residues. V dropped 3 bases and J dropped 0 bases, with 14 bases sitting between them. The CDR3 nucleotides read TGCAGTGCTAGGGACTCGGAGGGGGACCAAGAGACCCAGTACTTC. Its protein is CSARDSEGDQETQYF.

This clonotype has at least ten counts. The gene calls are TRBV5-1 and TRBJ2-7; the D gene is possibly TRBD1 (6 bases). The length of the CDR3 is 14 residues. Germline V gives CDR1 SGHRS, CDR2 YFSETQ. V gave up 4 bases and J gave up 0 bases, with 11 bases separating them. CDR3 region: CASSLSDSSYEQYF. The CDR3 DNA reads as TGCGCCAGCAGCCTTTCGGACAGCTCCTACGAGCAGTACTTC.

The genes are TRBV18 and TRBJ2-4, with D possibly being TRBD2 (6 bases). The CDR3 is 15 amino acids. The V end was cut by 3 bases, the J end by 6 bases, with 15 bases between. The germline V gene encodes CDR1 KGHSH and CDR2 LQKENI. CDR3 bases: TGTGCCAGCTCACCGCCGGGTCCAGCGGGAAACATTCAGTACTTC. Translating gives CASSPPGPAGNIQYF.